These T cell receptor beta chains were read from a single sample in a study of tumor-infiltrating lymphocytes in primary liver carcinoma. TCRdb redid the calling of the multiplex PCR reads with MiXCR, one entry per CDR3 protein. The table has just over 300,000 distinct CDR3 sequences, approximately 58% seen once; the top ten hold about 15%. The sequenced sample was peripheral blood. These receptors were collected from a young woman with primary liver carcinoma and hepatitis B virus infection. CDR3s include the opening cysteine and the closing phenylalanine or tryptophan. A D gene is named only where the DNA matches it firmly. Clone size, where shown, is once, few, many, or a class for clones that have expanded.

j_gene | v_gene | d_gene | abundance | CDR3aa | CDR3nt
TRBJ2-3 | TRBV6-1 | TRBD2 | once | CASRPRQGQTSGRSYTHYF | TGTGCCAGCAGACCCAGACAGGGTCAGACTAGCGGGAGATCGTATACGCACTATTTT
TRBJ2-7 | TRBV29-1 | . | many | CSGGTREGEQYF | TGCAGCGGCGGGACCCGAGAAGGAGAGCAGTACTTC
TRBJ2-2 | TRBV11-1 | . | many | CASSFAGTGELFF | TGTGCCAGCAGCTTCGCGGGGACCGGGGAGCTGTTTTTT
TRBJ2-2 | TRBV5-6 | . | . | CASSNLVGELFF | TGTGCCAGCAGCAACTTAGTCGGGGAGCTGTTTTTT
TRBJ2-5 | TRBV11-2 | . | . | CASSLGVTQYF | TGTGCCAGCAGTTTGGGGGTGACCCAGTACTTC
TRBJ1-1 | TRBV28 | . | . | CASTPGGSLQVAFF | TGTGCCAGCACCCCAGGTGGGAGCCTTCAGGTCGCTTTCTTT
TRBJ2-7 | TRBV29-1 | . | many | CSLLNGGEQYF | TGCAGCCTTTTAAACGGGGGCGAGCAGTACTTC
TRBJ1-2 | TRBV4-2 | . | few | CASSQDERNYGYTF | TGTGCCAGCAGCCAAGATGAAAGAAACTATGGCTACACCTTC
TRBJ2-7 | TRBV30 | . | once | CAWSVGISYEQYF | TGTGCCTGGAGTGTCGGCATATCCTACGAGCAGTACTTC
TRBJ1-4 | TRBV6-5 | . | few | CASSKQGVNEKLFF | TGTGCCAGCAGTAAACAGGGAGTTAATGAAAAACTGTTTTTC
TRBJ2-7 | TRBV12-3/TRBV12-4 | . | few | CASSLKQGSYEQYF | TGTGCCAGCAGTCTAAAACAGGGCTCCTACGAGCAGTACTTC
TRBJ2-5 | TRBV28 | . | . | CASSLFLSSQVTQYF | TGTGCCAGCAGTTTATTTCTGAGTTCCCAAGTGACCCAGTACTTC
TRBJ2-2 | TRBV29-1 | . | once | CSVDEGTGREDGTGELFF | TGCAGCGTTGACGAGGGGACTGGCCGAGAGGACGGCACCGGGGAGCTGTTTTTT
TRBJ1-1 | TRBV6-6 | . | . | CASSYGQGNTEAFF | TGTGCCAGCAGTTATGGGCAGGGGAACACTGAAGCTTTCTTT
TRBJ2-2 | TRBV4-1 | . | few | CASSQEGELFF | TGCGCCAGCAGCCAAGAGGGGGAGCTGTTTTTT
TRBJ2-7 | TRBV11-2 | TRBD2 | . | CASSYTSGRTYERYF | TGTGCCAGCAGCTATACTAGCGGGAGGACCTACGAGCGGTACTTC
TRBJ1-2 | TRBV6-1 | . | few | CASSEWTTGYYGYTF | TGTGCCAGCAGTGAATGGACAACAGGGTACTATGGCTACACCTTC
TRBJ1-6 | TRBV6-5 | . | . | CASSYSSWRGSPFHF | TGTGCTAGTAGTTACTCGAGCTGGAGAGGATCACCCTTCCACTTT
TRBJ1-5 | TRBV28 | . | . | CASSLLSVPAQHF | TGTGCCAGCAGTTTATTGTCGGTCCCGGCCCAGCATTTT
TRBJ1-1 | TRBV28 | . | . | CASAPPGRGSAFF | TGTGCCAGCGCCCCGCCGGGACGGGGATCAGCTTTCTTT